The rows below give T cell receptor beta chains drawn from one sample of a study of Ad26.COV2.S vaccination and SARS-CoV-2 variants. Clones were read by immunoSEQ multiplex PCR, and TCRdb kept only the in-frame ones, dropping some. Of about 680,000 clones listed, roughly 90% were seen once; the top ten hold roughly 1.5%. The starting material was peripheral blood, obtained in a trial of Ad26.COV2.S vaccine versus placebo. Receptors originate from a person between 18 and 60 years old who received the Ad26.COV2.S COVID-19 vaccine or a placebo. Each CDR3 is given with its conserved first and last residue. The order of the fields is D gene, clone size, J gene, V gene, CDR3 DNA, CDR3 protein. The D gene is left open where the match is weak. Size tells how often a clone was seen (once, few, many) or the class of an expanded clone, and some rows leave it out.

d_gene: .
abundance: .
j_gene: TRBJ1-2
v_gene: TRBV24-1
CDR3nt: TGTGCCACCAGTGGGGGGAACTGGGGAGGCTACACCTTC
CDR3aa: CATSGGNWGGYTF

d_gene: TRBD2
abundance: .
j_gene: TRBJ2-1
v_gene: TRBV7-2
CDR3nt: TGTGCCAGCAGCTTAGGACCTAGCGGGGGGGCCTCCTACAATGAGCAGTTCTTC
CDR3aa: CASSLGPSGGASYNEQFF

d_gene: .
abundance: .
j_gene: TRBJ1-1
v_gene: TRBV7-9
CDR3nt: TGTGCCACCCCCGCGCAGGGGTGGACTGAAGCTTTCTTT
CDR3aa: CATPAQGWTEAFF

d_gene: TRBD1
abundance: .
j_gene: TRBJ1-4
v_gene: TRBV25-1
CDR3nt: TGTGCCAGCAGTGATTCGACAGGGGCAAGGACTAATGAAAAACTGTTTTTT
CDR3aa: CASSDSTGARTNEKLFF

d_gene: .
abundance: once
j_gene: TRBJ2-1
v_gene: TRBV5-6
CDR3nt: TGTGCCAGCAGCAACCCTGGACAAGGGCCCCGGCAGTTCTTC
CDR3aa: CASSNPGQGPRQFF

d_gene: .
abundance: .
j_gene: TRBJ1-1
v_gene: TRBV7-8
CDR3nt: TGTGCCAGCAGCTCGGGACATCCAGGGTGGAACACTGAAGCTTTCTTT
CDR3aa: CASSSGHPGWNTEAFF

d_gene: .
abundance: once
j_gene: TRBJ2-4
v_gene: TRBV5-1
CDR3nt: TGCGCCAGCAGCTTGGTCGGGCCAGGGGGGAACATTCAGTACTTC
CDR3aa: CASSLVGPGGNIQYF

d_gene: .
abundance: .
j_gene: TRBJ2-3
v_gene: TRBV6-5
CDR3nt: TGTGCCAGCACCAGAGGGGGGGAGACAGATACGCAGTATTTT
CDR3aa: CASTRGGETDTQYF

d_gene: .
abundance: .
j_gene: TRBJ2-7
v_gene: TRBV5-1
CDR3nt: TGCGCCAGCAGCTGGGGGGACAGCCGGTACGAGCAGTACTTC
CDR3aa: CASSWGDSRYEQYF

d_gene: .
abundance: .
j_gene: TRBJ1-2
v_gene: TRBV5-1
CDR3nt: TGCGCCAGCAGCTTTGAGACATCCTATGGCTACACCTTC
CDR3aa: CASSFETSYGYTF

d_gene: TRBD1
abundance: .
j_gene: TRBJ2-1
v_gene: TRBV11-3
CDR3nt: TGTGCCAGCAGCCGGGACAGAAACAATGAGCAGTTCTTC
CDR3aa: CASSRDRNNEQFF

d_gene: TRBD1
abundance: .
j_gene: TRBJ1-1
v_gene: TRBV19
CDR3nt: TGTGCCAGTAGTAATCAGGGGGCTCGGACTGAAGCTTTCTTT
CDR3aa: CASSNQGARTEAFF

d_gene: .
abundance: .
j_gene: TRBJ2-2
v_gene: TRBV4-3
CDR3nt: TGCGCCAGCAGCCATTTTTTAGGCGGATCCGGGGAGCTGTTTTTT
CDR3aa: CASSHFLGGSGELFF

d_gene: .
abundance: few
j_gene: TRBJ1-1
v_gene: TRBV5-5
CDR3nt: TGTGCCAGCAGCTACCGGCCGGGGGACACTGAAGCTTTCTTT
CDR3aa: CASSYRPGDTEAFF

d_gene: TRBD1
abundance: .
j_gene: TRBJ2-1
v_gene: TRBV30
CDR3nt: TGTGCCTGGGGACAGGGGCATATTGAGCAGTTCTTC
CDR3aa: CAWGQGHIEQFF

d_gene: TRBD2
abundance: .
j_gene: TRBJ2-3
v_gene: TRBV6-5
CDR3nt: TGTGCCAGCAGTTACCCACTAGCGGGGGGAGCAGATACGCAGTATTTT
CDR3aa: CASSYPLAGGADTQYF

d_gene: TRBD1
abundance: .
j_gene: TRBJ1-5
v_gene: TRBV6-2/TRBV6-3
CDR3nt: TGTGCCAGCAGTTACCCAGCAGGGGGTAATCAGCCCCAGCATTTT
CDR3aa: CASSYPAGGNQPQHF

d_gene: TRBD2
abundance: .
j_gene: TRBJ2-7
v_gene: TRBV4-3
CDR3nt: TGCGCCAGCAGCCAAGTCTGGACTAGCGGGGGGGAGACCCTCTACGAGCAGTACTTC
CDR3aa: CASSQVWTSGGETLYEQYF

d_gene: .
abundance: few
j_gene: TRBJ1-2
v_gene: TRBV20-1
CDR3nt: TGCAGTGCTAGTCTGGGCAGTATTAACTATGGCTACACCTTC
CDR3aa: CSASLGSINYGYTF

d_gene: TRBD2
abundance: .
j_gene: TRBJ2-7
v_gene: TRBV10-3
CDR3nt: TGTGCCATCGCTCCCATAACTAGCGGGAGGTACGAGCAGTACTTC
CDR3aa: CAIAPITSGRYEQYF

d_gene: TRBD1
abundance: few
j_gene: TRBJ2-3
v_gene: TRBV7-2
CDR3nt: TGTGCCAGCAGCTTAGAGGGGGCCGGGGATACGCAGTATTTT
CDR3aa: CASSLEGAGDTQYF

d_gene: TRBD1
abundance: .
j_gene: TRBJ1-5
v_gene: TRBV6-2/TRBV6-3
CDR3nt: TGTGCCAGCAGTTACATAACTGGACAGGGACATCAGCCCCAGCATTTT
CDR3aa: CASSYITGQGHQPQHF

d_gene: .
abundance: .
j_gene: TRBJ1-1
v_gene: TRBV15
CDR3nt: TGTGCCACCAGCAGAGAACGGGATGTTGGGGCTTTCTTT
CDR3aa: CATSRERDVGAFF

d_gene: TRBD1
abundance: few
j_gene: TRBJ1-3
v_gene: TRBV3-1/TRBV3-2
CDR3nt: TGTGCCAGCAGCCACTTCACAGGGGGCATTGGAAACACCATATATTTT
CDR3aa: CASSHFTGGIGNTIYF

d_gene: TRBD2
abundance: .
j_gene: TRBJ2-5
v_gene: TRBV4-2
CDR3nt: TGTGCCAGCAGCCGGAGCGGGAGGGACCAAGAGACCCAGTACTTC
CDR3aa: CASSRSGRDQETQYF

d_gene: .
abundance: .
j_gene: TRBJ1-3
v_gene: TRBV2
CDR3nt: TGTGCCAGCAGTGAAGAGGTTGGAAACACCATATATTTT
CDR3aa: CASSEEVGNTIYF

d_gene: .
abundance: .
j_gene: TRBJ1-2
v_gene: TRBV28
CDR3nt: TGTGCCAGTGCACAGGGCACCTATGGCTACACCTTC
CDR3aa: CASAQGTYGYTF

d_gene: TRBD1
abundance: once
j_gene: TRBJ1-1
v_gene: TRBV29-1
CDR3nt: TGCAGCGTTACCGACAGGGGCACTGAAGCTTTCTTT
CDR3aa: CSVTDRGTEAFF

d_gene: TRBD1
abundance: .
j_gene: TRBJ1-1
v_gene: TRBV11-3
CDR3nt: TGTGCCAGCAGCTCCCAGACCGGGACAGGCCTACAAGCTTTCTTT
CDR3aa: CASSSQTGTGLQAFF

d_gene: TRBD1
abundance: .
j_gene: TRBJ2-5
v_gene: TRBV30
CDR3nt: TGTGCCTGGAGTGTCGGGACAGGGAAAGAGACCCAGTACTTC
CDR3aa: CAWSVGTGKETQYF

d_gene: .
abundance: .
j_gene: TRBJ2-6
v_gene: TRBV3-1/TRBV3-2
CDR3nt: TGTGCCAGCAGCCAAGAAGGGGGGACTGGGGCCAACGTCCTGACTTTC
CDR3aa: CASSQEGGTGANVLTF

d_gene: .
abundance: .
j_gene: TRBJ1-2
v_gene: TRBV7-9
CDR3nt: TGTGCCAGCACCCTCGGGGTGGCTAGCTACACCTTC
CDR3aa: CASTLGVASYTF

d_gene: .
abundance: .
j_gene: TRBJ2-5
v_gene: TRBV5-1
CDR3nt: TGCGCCAGCAGCTTGGCGACAGTGGGTACAAGTGAGACCCAGTACTTC
CDR3aa: CASSLATVGTSETQYF

d_gene: .
abundance: .
j_gene: TRBJ2-3
v_gene: TRBV27
CDR3nt: TGTGCCAGCAGACAAACGTGGACGAGCGATACGCAGTATTTT
CDR3aa: CASRQTWTSDTQYF

d_gene: TRBD2
abundance: .
j_gene: TRBJ2-3
v_gene: TRBV29-1
CDR3nt: TGCAGCGTTCTAGCGGGACAGTATATCAAACGAGATACGCAGTATTTT
CDR3aa: CSVLAGQYIKRDTQYF

d_gene: .
abundance: .
j_gene: TRBJ2-3
v_gene: TRBV5-3
CDR3nt: TGTGCCAGAAGCTTCTCTAGTCTATTCGGGTACGCAGATACGCAGTATTTT
CDR3aa: CARSFSSLFGYADTQYF

d_gene: .
abundance: .
j_gene: TRBJ2-1
v_gene: TRBV2
CDR3nt: TGTGCCAGCAGTGAAAGTAGCCTCAGTGAGCAGTTCTTC
CDR3aa: CASSESSLSEQFF

d_gene: .
abundance: few
j_gene: TRBJ1-1
v_gene: TRBV6-5
CDR3nt: TGTGCCAGCAGTTACTCAGGAGCGAACACTGAAGCTTTCTTT
CDR3aa: CASSYSGANTEAFF

d_gene: TRBD2
abundance: .
j_gene: TRBJ2-5
v_gene: TRBV5-1
CDR3nt: TGCGCCAGCAGCTCGGGGGGACTAATAGAGACCCAGTACTTC
CDR3aa: CASSSGGLIETQYF

d_gene: .
abundance: .
j_gene: TRBJ2-7
v_gene: TRBV20-1
CDR3nt: TGCAGTGCTAGTCGCAACGGGGAGACCTACGAGCAGTACTTC
CDR3aa: CSASRNGETYEQYF

d_gene: .
abundance: .
j_gene: TRBJ1-4
v_gene: TRBV6-2/TRBV6-3
CDR3nt: TGTGCCAGCAGTCCCAGGGTAACTAATGAAAAACTGTTTTTT
CDR3aa: CASSPRVTNEKLFF

d_gene: .
abundance: .
j_gene: TRBJ2-3
v_gene: TRBV21-1
CDR3nt: TGTGCCAGCAGCACAACCCCTAGACGCACAGATACGCAGTATTTT
CDR3aa: CASSTTPRRTDTQYF

d_gene: .
abundance: .
j_gene: TRBJ1-2
v_gene: TRBV5-4
CDR3nt: TGTGCCAGCAGCTTGGAACCATCTAACTATGGCTACACCTTC
CDR3aa: CASSLEPSNYGYTF

d_gene: TRBD2
abundance: .
j_gene: TRBJ2-1
v_gene: TRBV10-2
CDR3nt: TGCGCCAGCAGTGAGCGGCTAGCGGGTAGCTCCTACAATGAGCAGTTCTTC
CDR3aa: CASSERLAGSSYNEQFF

d_gene: .
abundance: .
j_gene: TRBJ2-7
v_gene: TRBV6-2/TRBV6-3
CDR3nt: TGTGCCAGCAGTTACCATGAGGTCTCATACGAGCAGTACTTC
CDR3aa: CASSYHEVSYEQYF

d_gene: .
abundance: .
j_gene: TRBJ1-6
v_gene: TRBV5-4
CDR3nt: TGTGCCAGCAGCCGTCCAAATTCACCCCTCCACTTT
CDR3aa: CASSRPNSPLHF

d_gene: .
abundance: .
j_gene: TRBJ2-1
v_gene: TRBV27
CDR3nt: TGTGCCAGCAGTTTAGGATCAGGGTTGGATGAGCAGTTCTTC
CDR3aa: CASSLGSGLDEQFF

d_gene: TRBD2
abundance: .
j_gene: TRBJ2-4
v_gene: TRBV4-3
CDR3nt: TGCGCCAGCAGCCAAAAAGTGCTACCGGGACTAGCGGGGGGGGAAGCCAAAAACATTCAGTACTTC
CDR3aa: CASSQKVLPGLAGGEAKNIQYF

d_gene: TRBD1
abundance: .
j_gene: TRBJ2-7
v_gene: TRBV30
CDR3nt: TGTGCCTGGAGTGTAGGGGGGACAGGCGGTTCCTACGAGCAGTACTTC
CDR3aa: CAWSVGGTGGSYEQYF

d_gene: TRBD2
abundance: .
j_gene: TRBJ2-5
v_gene: TRBV6-1
CDR3nt: TGTGCCAGCAGTGAAATTCGGGGACTAGCGGGAGGCGAGACCCAGTACTTC
CDR3aa: CASSEIRGLAGGETQYF

d_gene: .
abundance: .
j_gene: TRBJ1-2
v_gene: TRBV5-8
CDR3nt: TGTGCCAGCAGCTTTGGGCAGGGTTTCGGGCTTGGTGGCTACACCTTC
CDR3aa: CASSFGQGFGLGGYTF

d_gene: .
abundance: .
j_gene: TRBJ1-2
v_gene: TRBV27
CDR3nt: TGTGCCAGCAGTTCCAGACAGACTGGAGGCTACACCTTC
CDR3aa: CASSSRQTGGYTF

d_gene: TRBD2
abundance: .
j_gene: TRBJ2-1
v_gene: TRBV24-1
CDR3nt: TGTGCCACCAGTCCCAGGACTAGCGGGAGGCCAAACCCCTACAATGAGCAGTTCTTC
CDR3aa: CATSPRTSGRPNPYNEQFF

d_gene: .
abundance: few
j_gene: TRBJ1-5
v_gene: TRBV6-5
CDR3nt: TGTGCCAGCAGTTACGGTAGCAATCAGCCCCAGCATTTT
CDR3aa: CASSYGSNQPQHF

d_gene: .
abundance: .
j_gene: TRBJ1-1
v_gene: TRBV4-2
CDR3nt: TGTGCCAGCAGCAGGGGGAACACTGAAGCTTTCTTT
CDR3aa: CASSRGNTEAFF

d_gene: TRBD1
abundance: .
j_gene: TRBJ2-7
v_gene: TRBV7-2
CDR3nt: TGTGCCAGCAGCTTGGGACAGGTAGCCTACGAGCAGTACTTC
CDR3aa: CASSLGQVAYEQYF

d_gene: TRBD2
abundance: .
j_gene: TRBJ2-3
v_gene: TRBV20-1
CDR3nt: TGCAGTGCTAGTGGACTAGCGGGGTTCACAGATACGCAGTATTTT
CDR3aa: CSASGLAGFTDTQYF

d_gene: TRBD2
abundance: few
j_gene: TRBJ2-2
v_gene: TRBV11-3
CDR3nt: TGTGCCAGCAGCTTATACGGGACTAGCGGGGGGGCCCTCGGCACCGGGGAGCTGTTTTTT
CDR3aa: CASSLYGTSGGALGTGELFF

d_gene: .
abundance: .
j_gene: TRBJ2-3
v_gene: TRBV19
CDR3nt: TGTGCCAGTAGGTCGGCAGGGACCACAGATACGCAGTATTTT
CDR3aa: CASRSAGTTDTQYF

d_gene: .
abundance: .
j_gene: TRBJ2-7
v_gene: TRBV6-1
CDR3nt: TGTGCCAGCAGTGAAGAGGGCTTCTCCGAGCAGTACTTC
CDR3aa: CASSEEGFSEQYF